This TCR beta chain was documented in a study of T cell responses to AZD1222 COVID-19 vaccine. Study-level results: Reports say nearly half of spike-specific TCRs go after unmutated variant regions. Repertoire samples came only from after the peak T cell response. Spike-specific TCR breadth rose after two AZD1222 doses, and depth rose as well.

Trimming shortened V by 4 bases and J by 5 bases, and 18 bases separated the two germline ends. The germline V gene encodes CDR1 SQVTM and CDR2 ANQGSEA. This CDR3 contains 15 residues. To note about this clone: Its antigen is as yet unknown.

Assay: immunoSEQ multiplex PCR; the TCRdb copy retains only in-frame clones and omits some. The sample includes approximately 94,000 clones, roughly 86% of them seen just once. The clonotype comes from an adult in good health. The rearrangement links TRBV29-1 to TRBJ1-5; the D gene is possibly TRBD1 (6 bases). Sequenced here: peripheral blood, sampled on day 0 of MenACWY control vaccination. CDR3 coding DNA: TGCAGCGTTGCCGGAGGGGGGGGCTGGGATCAGCCCCAGCATTTT. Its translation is CSVAGGGGWDQPQHF.